Listed below are T cell receptor beta chains from one sample, sequenced in a study of T cell responses to AZD1222 COVID-19 vaccine. TCRdb keeps only in-frame clones here, not all; method: immunoSEQ multiplex PCR. Here the sample spans over 150,000 clones, roughly nine tenths being singletons. This specimen consisted of peripheral blood, obtained on day 0 of AZD1222 vaccination. All receptors come from an adult in good health. Both conserved end residues are part of each CDR3. Fields, in order: V gene, D gene, J gene, clone size, CDR3 DNA, CDR3 protein. The D gene is left open where the match is weak. Size tells how often a clone was seen (once, few, many) or the class of an expanded clone, and some rows leave it out.

v_gene: TRBV5-4
d_gene: TRBD1
j_gene: TRBJ1-5
abundance: .
CDR3nt: TGTGCCAGCAGCCTACAGGGGGCGGTTAGTCAGCCCCAGCATTTT
CDR3aa: CASSLQGAVSQPQHF

v_gene: TRBV19
d_gene: TRBD1
j_gene: TRBJ1-2
abundance: .
CDR3nt: TGTGCCACCCCGCGGGACACTCGAGGGACAGTCTATGGCTACACCTTC
CDR3aa: CATPRDTRGTVYGYTF

v_gene: TRBV5-1
d_gene: TRBD2
j_gene: TRBJ2-3
abundance: .
CDR3nt: TGCGCCAGCAGCCTTGGGACTAGCGGGGAAGATACGCAGTATTTT
CDR3aa: CASSLGTSGEDTQYF

v_gene: TRBV7-2
d_gene: TRBD2
j_gene: TRBJ2-4
abundance: .
CDR3nt: TGTGCCAGCAGCCCCGGACTAGCGGGGGGGGCCAAAAACATTCAGTACTTC
CDR3aa: CASSPGLAGGAKNIQYF

v_gene: TRBV5-1
d_gene: .
j_gene: TRBJ1-4
abundance: .
CDR3nt: TGCGCCAGCAGCTTGGCCGCGAGGACTAATGAAAAACTGTTTTTT
CDR3aa: CASSLAARTNEKLFF

v_gene: TRBV29-1
d_gene: .
j_gene: TRBJ1-1
abundance: .
CDR3nt: TGCAGCGCCTCGACGGCGGCGAACACTGAAGCTTTCTTT
CDR3aa: CSASTAANTEAFF

v_gene: TRBV9
d_gene: .
j_gene: TRBJ1-5
abundance: .
CDR3nt: TGTGCCAGCGGGGGAGGGGCGGCAGGCCAGCCCCAGCATTTT
CDR3aa: CASGGGAAGQPQHF

v_gene: TRBV7-8
d_gene: .
j_gene: TRBJ1-2
abundance: .
CDR3nt: TGTGCCAGCAGCTTAGGGCAGGGCTCCTATGGCTACACCTTC
CDR3aa: CASSLGQGSYGYTF

v_gene: TRBV7-8
d_gene: TRBD2
j_gene: TRBJ2-1
abundance: .
CDR3nt: TGTGCCAGCAGCCTTGAGACTAGCGGAAACAATGAGCAGTTCTTC
CDR3aa: CASSLETSGNNEQFF

v_gene: TRBV6-1
d_gene: TRBD1
j_gene: TRBJ1-1
abundance: .
CDR3nt: TGTGCCAGCAGTGAAAAGACAGGGGGTGAGAACACTGAAGCTTTCTTT
CDR3aa: CASSEKTGGENTEAFF

v_gene: TRBV5-1
d_gene: TRBD1
j_gene: TRBJ2-7
abundance: .
CDR3nt: TGCGCCAGCAGCTTGAGTGGGGGACAGGGCAAATTTGGACAGTACTTC
CDR3aa: CASSLSGGQGKFGQYF

v_gene: TRBV5-1
d_gene: .
j_gene: TRBJ2-1
abundance: .
CDR3nt: TGCGCCAGCAGCTTGCAATTTGGGCCTAGCTCCTACAATGAGCAGTTCTTC
CDR3aa: CASSLQFGPSSYNEQFF

v_gene: TRBV19
d_gene: TRBD2
j_gene: TRBJ2-3
abundance: few
CDR3nt: TGTGCCAGTAGTATGGATAGCGGGGCCCGCACAGATACGCAGTATTTT
CDR3aa: CASSMDSGARTDTQYF

v_gene: TRBV4-2
d_gene: TRBD2
j_gene: TRBJ2-7
abundance: few
CDR3nt: TGTGCCAGCAGCCAAGACCTAGCGGGGGGCCCCTACGAGCAGTACTTC
CDR3aa: CASSQDLAGGPYEQYF

v_gene: TRBV2
d_gene: .
j_gene: TRBJ2-1
abundance: .
CDR3nt: TGTGCCAGCAGTGAAGAGGGGGGTTCCTACAATGAGCAGTTCTTC
CDR3aa: CASSEEGGSYNEQFF

v_gene: TRBV4-2
d_gene: TRBD1
j_gene: TRBJ1-5
abundance: few
CDR3nt: TGTGCCAGCAGCCAAGGGGAGGGGACAGGGGAGCAGCCCCAGCATTTT
CDR3aa: CASSQGEGTGEQPQHF

v_gene: TRBV4-1
d_gene: .
j_gene: TRBJ2-2
abundance: .
CDR3nt: TGCGCCAGCAGCCACGGACAGATGAACACCGGGGAGCTGTTTTTT
CDR3aa: CASSHGQMNTGELFF

v_gene: TRBV13
d_gene: .
j_gene: TRBJ2-7
abundance: .
CDR3nt: TGTGCCAGCAGCTTATGGAGAGGACGACTTGTCCCCTACGAGCAGTACTTC
CDR3aa: CASSLWRGRLVPYEQYF

v_gene: TRBV27
d_gene: .
j_gene: TRBJ1-4
abundance: .
CDR3nt: TGTGCCAGCAGCCCGCAGGAAGAGCTAGACGGCCAAAAACTGTTTTTT
CDR3aa: CASSPQEELDGQKLFF

v_gene: TRBV29-1
d_gene: .
j_gene: TRBJ2-3
abundance: .
CDR3nt: TGCAGCGTTGGACAGGCTCTCACAGATACGCAGTATTTT
CDR3aa: CSVGQALTDTQYF

v_gene: TRBV19
d_gene: .
j_gene: TRBJ2-2
abundance: .
CDR3nt: TGTGCCAGTAAGCCTTTGCGGGGATATCAAACCGGGGAGCTGTTTTTT
CDR3aa: CASKPLRGYQTGELFF

v_gene: TRBV5-8
d_gene: .
j_gene: TRBJ2-5
abundance: .
CDR3nt: TGTGCCAGCAGCCCCGGGGCCCTCGAGACCCAGTACTTC
CDR3aa: CASSPGALETQYF

v_gene: TRBV11-2
d_gene: .
j_gene: TRBJ2-1
abundance: .
CDR3nt: TGTGCCAGCAGCTTCGCGGGGAGGTTTTACAATGAGCAGTTCTTC
CDR3aa: CASSFAGRFYNEQFF

v_gene: TRBV28
d_gene: .
j_gene: TRBJ1-2
abundance: .
CDR3nt: TGTGCCAGCAGTCCTGTGTGGGTAACTAACTATGGCTACACCTTC
CDR3aa: CASSPVWVTNYGYTF

v_gene: TRBV7-3
d_gene: .
j_gene: TRBJ1-3
abundance: .
CDR3nt: TGTGCCAGCAGCTTGGGACACTCAGGAAACACCATATATTTT
CDR3aa: CASSLGHSGNTIYF

v_gene: TRBV6-5
d_gene: .
j_gene: TRBJ1-2
abundance: .
CDR3nt: TGTGCCAGCCCTATTCAAGAGGGTTATGGCTACACCTTC
CDR3aa: CASPIQEGYGYTF